The 9 T cell receptor beta chains below come from one sample, sequenced in a study of beta chain features in type 1 diabetes. Findings and caveats of the study: Moderate yet significant TCRB CDR3 shortening was seen in Type 1 diabetes patients in all four CD4+ subsets.

These TCRs' antigens remain unknown. Expressed TCRB transcripts were sequenced because the isolated RNA had all been reverse transcribed beforehand. TCRdb's copy holds only in-frame clones and misses some; the assay was immunoSEQ multiplex PCR. The sample lists fewer than 110,000 clones; 28% were seen once. The sample comprised central memory CD4+ T cells from blood. The receptors were sampled from a woman younger than 30 with type 1 diabetes.

The rearrangement joins TRBV18 to TRBJ1-2, with D hard to call. CDR1 KGHSH and CDR2 LQKENI come from the germline V gene. V lost 3 bases and J lost 7, with 18 bases in between. This CDR3 has 15 residues. DNA for the CDR3: TGTGCCAGCTCACCCCCGAGTAGTCGTGGGCTTGGCTACACCTTC. This gives the protein CASSPPSSRGLGYTF.

J is TRBJ1-2 and V is TRBV6-1; 7 nucleotides agree with TRBD1. Germline V lookup: CDR1 MNHNS, CDR2 SASEGT. After removal of 5 bases from V and 4 bases from J, the junction contained 4 bases not matched to a gene. The CDR3 runs 13 residues. CDR3 in DNA: TGTGCCAGCAGTCTTGGGACAGCCTATGGCTACACCTTC. Translating gives CASSLGTAYGYTF.

The chain uses TRBV10-3 and TRBJ2-3; D is undetermined. Germline CDR1 reads ENHRY; CDR2 reads SYGVKD. Trimming took 2 bases from V and 5 from J, leaving 8 bases between them. This CDR3 comprises 13 residues. Written as DNA, the CDR3 is TGTGCCATCAGTGAGGTAGTTCAAGATACGCAGTATTTT. Amino acid sequence: CAISEVVQDTQYF.

The chain is built from TRBV4-3 and TRBJ1-2, with D perhaps TRBD1 (5 bases). Germline V CDR1 and CDR2: LGHNA, YSLEER. With 1 base removed from V and 4 bases from J, the gap between germline ends came to 13 bases. The CDR3 is 15 residues long. The CDR3: CASSQAGEQIYGYTF. The CDR3 DNA sequence: TGCGCCAGCAGCCAAGCGGGGGAACAGATCTATGGCTACACCTTC.

The chain uses TRBV27 and TRBJ2-7; D is unresolved. The germline CDR1 and CDR2 sequences are MNHEY and SMNVEV (reference sequence). Trimming stripped 6 bases from V and 3 bases from J, with 12 bases between. CDR3 length: 13 amino acids. In DNA, the CDR3 is TGTGCCAGCAGGCGTAGACTGTTCTACGAGCAGTACTTC. This encodes CASRRRLFYEQYF.

This clone has more than one count but fewer than ten. This chain uses TRBV2 with TRBJ1-5, with TRBD1 matching 8 bases. Germline trimming cut 1 base from V and 6 bases from J; bases unmatched to any gene: 8. Germline CDR1 is SNHLY and CDR2 is FYNNEI. This CDR3 has 16 residues. The CDR3 DNA sequence: TGTGCCAGCAGTGAAGATGGGACAGGCAAAGGTCAGCCCCAGCATTTT. Protein product: CASSEDGTGKGQPQHF.

The chain joins TRBV21-1 to TRBJ2-7; the DNA was not compared with TRBD1, the D call given in the table. TRBV21-1 is deemed a pseudogene. The CDR3 is 20 amino acids. Written as DNA, the CDR3 is TGTGCCAGCAGCAAATTCCCGGGACAGCTTCTTCCCCCTCCCGGATACGAGCAGTACGTC. Translating gives CASSKFPGQLLPPPGYEQYV.

CDR3 sequence reads: CSAMGQSTQYF. As DNA, the CDR3 is TGCAGTGCTATGGGACAGTCCACGCAGTATTTT. J is TRBJ2-3 and V is TRBV20-1; 7 nucleotides agree with TRBD1. This CDR3 has 11 amino acids. The trim removed 4 bases at V and 9 bases at J, leaving 4 bases unmatched. Germline CDR1 and CDR2: DFQATT and SNEGSKA (reference sequence).

V and J are TRBV29-1 and TRBJ2-3; 7 bases fit TRBD1. After removal of 7 bases from V and 1 base from J, the junction contained 5 bases not matched to a gene. Germline assignment: CDR1 SQVTM and CDR2 ANQGSEA. The CDR3 runs 13 residues. The CDR3, as DNA: TGCAGCGATACAGGGGACGGCACAGATACGCAGTATTTT. The encoded protein is CSDTGDGTDTQYF.